This record covers a single TCR beta chain. Antigen unknown. The data were obtained in a study of shared clonotypes between healthy human individuals. Turning to the study itself: The donor group consisted of a couple of women and three men, aged 18 to 49. Every donor yielded three CD4 naive, three CD4 memory, two CD8 naive and one CD8 memory plate. Study-wide results and limits: The sharing of about 5.3% of naive CD4 clonotypes was seen across a few donors. Despite large depth, sorted-subset datasets appeared incompletely sequenced.

Assay: immunoSEQ multiplex PCR; the TCRdb copy retains only in-frame clones and omits some. The table lists about 2 million clones, roughly 94% of them singletons. The material sequenced was naive CD4+ T cells sorted from blood. This sample's subset: CD45RA+ positively selected. The receptor comes from a man between 18 and 35 years old in good health.

The CDR3 is CASSLWGQGAKQRSGELFF. CDR3 nucleotide sequence: TGTGCCAGCAGTTTATGGGGACAGGGGGCGAAACAGCGGAGCGGGGAGCTGTTTTTT. This chain links TRBV27 with TRBJ2-2; 12 bases are shared with TRBD1. CDR3 length equals 19 residues. V was clipped by 1 base and J by 7 bases; unmatched bases: 13. Germline V gene sequence: CDR1 MNHEY, CDR2 SMNVEV (reference sequence).